These T cell receptor beta chains were read from a single sample in a study of CD8 T cells in ankylosing spondylitis. From the 5' RACE reads, TCRdb called clonotypes with MiXCR, one entry per CDR3 protein. The sample lists about 130,000 distinct CDR3 sequences; 7% to 10% were seen once. The sequenced sample consisted of blood, either unsorted or a sorted T cell fraction (not recorded which). The receptors stem from a male donor with ankylosing spondylitis or in good health (not recorded which). CDR3s include the opening cysteine and the closing phenylalanine or tryptophan. The order of the fields is CDR3 protein, CDR3 DNA, clone size, D gene, J gene, V gene. D genes are given only for firm matches. Where a row states a size, it is once, few, many or the class of an expanded clone; other rows omit it.

CDR3 protein: CASRLQANYGYTF
CDR3 DNA: TGCGCCAGCAGATTACAGGCTAACTATGGCTACACCTTC
clone size: many
D gene: NA
J gene: TRBJ1-2
V gene: TRBV5-1

CDR3 protein: CASSLTGGFYNEQFF
CDR3 DNA: TGTGCCAGCTCACTTACAGGGGGCTTTTACAATGAGCAGTTCTTC
clone size: few
D gene: TRBD1
J gene: TRBJ2-1
V gene: TRBV18

CDR3 protein: CSTRLAGREDTQYF
CDR3 DNA: TGCAGTACTAGACTAGCGGGGAGGGAAGATACGCAGTATTTT
clone size: many
D gene: TRBD2
J gene: TRBJ2-3
V gene: TRBV20-1

CDR3 protein: CASSSTGGDDTDTQYF
CDR3 DNA: TGTGCCAGCAGCTCCACAGGGGGCGACGACACAGATACGCAGTATTTT
clone size: NA
D gene: TRBD1
J gene: TRBJ2-3
V gene: TRBV7-3

CDR3 protein: CASSLGRLAAYNEQFF
CDR3 DNA: TGTGCCAGCAGCCTAGGTAGGCTAGCGGCCTACAATGAGCAGTTCTTC
clone size: many
D gene: TRBD2
J gene: TRBJ2-1
V gene: TRBV7-8

CDR3 protein: CASRPTGGYEQYF
CDR3 DNA: TGTGCCAGCAGACCGACAGGGGGCTACGAGCAGTACTTC
clone size: many
D gene: TRBD1
J gene: TRBJ2-7
V gene: TRBV6-1

CDR3 protein: CASSQDGGRSSYEQYF
CDR3 DNA: TGCGCCAGCAGCCAAGATGGCGGGAGGAGCTCCTACGAGCAGTACTTC
clone size: many
D gene: TRBD2
J gene: TRBJ2-7
V gene: TRBV4-3

CDR3 protein: CSVDRTGRDEQFF
CDR3 DNA: TGCAGCGTTGATCGCACAGGGCGGGATGAGCAGTTCTTC
clone size: many
D gene: NA
J gene: TRBJ2-1
V gene: TRBV29-1

CDR3 protein: CASSPGGTHYNEQFF
CDR3 DNA: TGCGCCAGCAGCCCGGGTGGGACACATTACAATGAGCAGTTCTTC
clone size: many
D gene: NA
J gene: TRBJ2-1
V gene: TRBV5-1

CDR3 protein: CASSQYTGTHYGYTF
CDR3 DNA: TGCGCCAGCAGCCAGTATACCGGGACTCACTATGGCTACACCTTC
clone size: many
D gene: NA
J gene: TRBJ1-2
V gene: TRBV4-1